This T cell receptor beta chain was recorded in a study of blood T cell repertoires in COVID-19. The wider study: Samples came from the United States, Italy and Spain, spanning acute and convalescent COVID-19. Sample material is recorded as cDNA or gDNA derived from T cells, B-cell-depleted T cells, or PBMCs.

The CDR3 sequence is 14 residues long. Trimming pared 7 bases from V and 5 bases from J, leaving 18 bases between. Per germline, CDR1 SGDLS and CDR2 YYNGEE. The cohort comprised adults aged about 18 to 100 years residing in some 24 US areas. Original data processing: Researchers report that nucleated cell counts were estimated from reference gene primer amplification. TCRdb's table, derived via immunoSEQ multiplex PCR, lists solely in-frame clones and lacks some. V, J and clone size derive from that table, while D and trimming were established from the DNA sequence. The table records about 180,000 clones, roughly 88% of them present only once.

The sample was PBMCs or T cells enriched from blood (not recorded which). This TCR came from a woman aged 18 to 35 who had recovered from COVID-19. V is TRBV9 and J is TRBJ2-5, with a possible D match to TRBD1 (6 bases). The CDR3 DNA reads TGTGCCAGCGGGGGCCCGGACATTTGGGAGACCCAGTACTTC. Translated, it gives CASGGPDIWETQYF.